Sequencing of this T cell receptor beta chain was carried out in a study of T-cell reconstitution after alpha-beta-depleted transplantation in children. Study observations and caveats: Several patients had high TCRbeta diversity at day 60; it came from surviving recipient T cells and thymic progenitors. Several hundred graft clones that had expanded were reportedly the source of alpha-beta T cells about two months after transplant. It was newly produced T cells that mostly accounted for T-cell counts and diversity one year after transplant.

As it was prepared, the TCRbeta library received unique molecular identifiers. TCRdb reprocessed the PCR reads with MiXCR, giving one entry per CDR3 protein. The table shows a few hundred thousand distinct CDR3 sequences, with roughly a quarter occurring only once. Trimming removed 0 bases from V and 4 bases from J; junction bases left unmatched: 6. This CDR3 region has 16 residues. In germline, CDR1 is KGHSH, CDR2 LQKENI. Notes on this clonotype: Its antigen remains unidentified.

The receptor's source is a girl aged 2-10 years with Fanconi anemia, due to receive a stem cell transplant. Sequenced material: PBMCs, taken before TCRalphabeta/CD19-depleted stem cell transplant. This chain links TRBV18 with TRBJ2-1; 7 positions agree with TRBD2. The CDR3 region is CASSPPVSGIYNEQFF. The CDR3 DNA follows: TGTGCCAGCTCACCACCGGTAAGCGGGATATACAATGAGCAGTTCTTC.